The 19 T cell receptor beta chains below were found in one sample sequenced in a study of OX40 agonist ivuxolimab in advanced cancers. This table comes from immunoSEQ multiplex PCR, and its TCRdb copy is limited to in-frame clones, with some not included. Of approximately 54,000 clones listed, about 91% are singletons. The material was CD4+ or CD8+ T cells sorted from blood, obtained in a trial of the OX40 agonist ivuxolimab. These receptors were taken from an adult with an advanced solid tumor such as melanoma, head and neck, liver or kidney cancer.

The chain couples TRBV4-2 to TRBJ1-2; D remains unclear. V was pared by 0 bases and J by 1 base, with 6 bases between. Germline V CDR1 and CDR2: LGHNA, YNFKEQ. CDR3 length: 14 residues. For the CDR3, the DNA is TGTGCCAGCAGCCAAGAGGTTATTAACTATGGCTACACCTTC. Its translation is CASSQEVINYGYTF.

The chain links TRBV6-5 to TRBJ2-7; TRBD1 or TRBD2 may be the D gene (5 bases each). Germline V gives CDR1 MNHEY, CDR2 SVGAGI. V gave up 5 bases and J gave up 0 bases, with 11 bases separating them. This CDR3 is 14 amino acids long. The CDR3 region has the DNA TGTGCCAGCAGTGGGACCACAAGCTCCTACGAGCAGTACTTC. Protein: CASSGTTSSYEQYF.

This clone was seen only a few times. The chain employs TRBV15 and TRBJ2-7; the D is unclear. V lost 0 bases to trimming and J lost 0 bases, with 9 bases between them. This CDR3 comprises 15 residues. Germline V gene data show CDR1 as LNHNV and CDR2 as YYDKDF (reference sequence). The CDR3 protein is CATSRERYSSYEQYF. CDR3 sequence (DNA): TGTGCCACCAGCAGAGAAAGGTACAGCTCCTACGAGCAGTACTTC.

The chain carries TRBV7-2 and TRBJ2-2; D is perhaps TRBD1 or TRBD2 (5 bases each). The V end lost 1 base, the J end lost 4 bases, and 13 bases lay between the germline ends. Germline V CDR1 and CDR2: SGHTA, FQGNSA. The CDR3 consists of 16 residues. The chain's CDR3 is CASSLEGLASTGELFF. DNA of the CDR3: TGTGCCAGCAGCTTAGAGGGGCTAGCATCCACCGGGGAGCTGTTTTTT.

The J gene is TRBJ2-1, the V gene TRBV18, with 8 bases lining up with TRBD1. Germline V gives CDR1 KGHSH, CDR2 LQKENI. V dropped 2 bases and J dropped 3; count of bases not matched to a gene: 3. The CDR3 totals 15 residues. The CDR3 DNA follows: TGTGCCAGCTCACCAGGGACAGGTATCTACAATGAGCAGTTCTTC. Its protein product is CASSPGTGIYNEQFF.

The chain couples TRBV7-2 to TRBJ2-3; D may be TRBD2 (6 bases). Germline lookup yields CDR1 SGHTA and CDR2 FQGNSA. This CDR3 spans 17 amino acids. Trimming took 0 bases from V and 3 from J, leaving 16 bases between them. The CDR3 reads CASSLALVAEGTDTQYF. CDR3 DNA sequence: TGTGCCAGCAGCTTAGCGCTGGTAGCGGAGGGGACAGATACGCAGTATTTT. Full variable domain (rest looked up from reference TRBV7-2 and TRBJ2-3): GAGVSQSPSNKVTEKGKDVELRCDPISGHTALYWYRQSLGQGLEFLIYFQGNSAPDKSGLPSDRFSAERTGGSVSTLTIQRTQQEDSAVYLCASSLALVAEGTDTQYFGPGTRLTVL.

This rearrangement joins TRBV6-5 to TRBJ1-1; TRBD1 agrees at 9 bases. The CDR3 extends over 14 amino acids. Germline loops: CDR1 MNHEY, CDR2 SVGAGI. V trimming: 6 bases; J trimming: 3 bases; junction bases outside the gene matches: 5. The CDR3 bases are TGTGCCAGCAGCGGGACAGGGTTCGACACTGAAGCTTTCTTT. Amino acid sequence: CASSGTGFDTEAFF.

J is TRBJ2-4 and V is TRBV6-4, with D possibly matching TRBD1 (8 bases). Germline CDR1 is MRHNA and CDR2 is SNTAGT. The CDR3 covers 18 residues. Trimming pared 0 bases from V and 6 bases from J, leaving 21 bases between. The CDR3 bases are TGTGCCAGCAGTGACTCGAATACGGACAGGGAGGGGGTAAACATTCAGTACTTC. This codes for CASSDSNTDREGVNIQYF.

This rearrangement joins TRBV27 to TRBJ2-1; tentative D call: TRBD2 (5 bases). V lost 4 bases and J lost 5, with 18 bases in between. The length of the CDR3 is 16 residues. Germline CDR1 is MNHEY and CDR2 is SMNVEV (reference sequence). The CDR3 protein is CASSWAGLPTNNEQFF. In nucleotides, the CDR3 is TGTGCCAGCAGTTGGGCGGGCCTCCCAACGAACAATGAGCAGTTCTTC.

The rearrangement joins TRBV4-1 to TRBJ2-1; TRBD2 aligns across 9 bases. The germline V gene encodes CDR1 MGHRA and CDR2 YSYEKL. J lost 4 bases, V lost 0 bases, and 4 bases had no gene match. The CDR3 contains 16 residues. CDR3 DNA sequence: TGCGCCAGCAGCCAAGATGCGGGGGGGGCGTACAATGAGCAGTTCTTC. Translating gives CASSQDAGGAYNEQFF.

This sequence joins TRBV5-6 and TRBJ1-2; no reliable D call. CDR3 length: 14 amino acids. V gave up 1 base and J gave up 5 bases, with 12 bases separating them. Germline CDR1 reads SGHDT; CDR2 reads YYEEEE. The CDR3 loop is CASSLITDTYGYTF. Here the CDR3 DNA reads TGTGCCAGCAGCTTGATTACAGACACATATGGCTACACCTTC.

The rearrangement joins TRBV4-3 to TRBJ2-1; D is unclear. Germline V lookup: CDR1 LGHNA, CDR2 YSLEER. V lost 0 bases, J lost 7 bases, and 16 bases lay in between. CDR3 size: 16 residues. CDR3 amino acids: CASSQDTPPGSNEQFF. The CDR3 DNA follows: TGCGCCAGCAGCCAAGATACGCCTCCAGGTTCGAATGAGCAGTTCTTC.

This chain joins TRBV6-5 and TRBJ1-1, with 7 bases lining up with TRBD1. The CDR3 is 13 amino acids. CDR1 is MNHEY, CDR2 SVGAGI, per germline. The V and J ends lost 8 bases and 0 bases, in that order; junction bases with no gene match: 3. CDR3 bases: TGTGCCAGCGGACAGGAGGTGAACACTGAAGCTTTCTTT. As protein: CASGQEVNTEAFF.

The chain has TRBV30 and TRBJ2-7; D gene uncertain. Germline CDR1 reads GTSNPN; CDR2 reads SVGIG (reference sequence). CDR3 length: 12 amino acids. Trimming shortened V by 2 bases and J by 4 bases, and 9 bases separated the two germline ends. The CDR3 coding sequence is TGTGCCTGGAGTTTAGAGACGTACGAGCAGTACTTC. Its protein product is CAWSLETYEQYF. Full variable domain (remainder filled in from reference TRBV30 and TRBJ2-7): SQTIHQWPATLVQPVGSPLSLECTVEGTSNPNLYWYRQAAGRGLQLLFYSVGIGQISSEVPQNLSASRPQDRQFILSSKKLLLSDSGFYLCAWSLETYEQYFGPGTRLTVT.

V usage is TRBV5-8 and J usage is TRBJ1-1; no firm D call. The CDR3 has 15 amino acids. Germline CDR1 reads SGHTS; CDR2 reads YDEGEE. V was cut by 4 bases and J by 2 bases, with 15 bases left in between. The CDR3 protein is CASSPSYRPNTEAFF. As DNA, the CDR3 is TGTGCCAGCAGCCCTTCATACAGACCTAACACTGAAGCTTTCTTT.

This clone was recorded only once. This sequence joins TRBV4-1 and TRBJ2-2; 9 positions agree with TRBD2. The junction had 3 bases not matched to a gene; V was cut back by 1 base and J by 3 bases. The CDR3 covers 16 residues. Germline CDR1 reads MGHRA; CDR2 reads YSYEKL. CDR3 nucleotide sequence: TGCGCCAGCAGCCAAGTAAGCGGGAGGCACACCGGGGAGCTGTTTTTT. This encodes CASSQVSGRHTGELFF.

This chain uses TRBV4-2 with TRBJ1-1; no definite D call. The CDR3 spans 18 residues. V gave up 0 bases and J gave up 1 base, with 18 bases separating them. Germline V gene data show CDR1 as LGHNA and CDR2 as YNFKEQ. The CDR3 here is CASSQDTVWVAGNTEAFF. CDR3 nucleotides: TGTGCCAGCAGCCAAGATACAGTATGGGTCGCGGGGAACACTGAAGCTTTCTTT.

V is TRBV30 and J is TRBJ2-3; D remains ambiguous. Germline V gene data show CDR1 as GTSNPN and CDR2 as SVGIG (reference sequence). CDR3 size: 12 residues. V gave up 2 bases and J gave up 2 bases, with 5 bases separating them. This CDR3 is CAWSSFTDTQYF. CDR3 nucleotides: TGTGCCTGGAGTTCTTTCACAGATACGCAGTATTTT.

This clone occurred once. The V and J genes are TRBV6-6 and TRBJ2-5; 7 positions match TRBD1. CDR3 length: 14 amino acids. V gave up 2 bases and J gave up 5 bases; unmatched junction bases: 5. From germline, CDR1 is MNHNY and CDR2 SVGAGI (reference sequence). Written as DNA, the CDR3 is TGTGCCAGCAGTTACCTAACACAGGGGGAGACCCAGTACTTC. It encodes CASSYLTQGETQYF.